The 8 T cell receptor beta chains reported below all come from one sample, sequenced in a study of blood T cell repertoires in COVID-19. Profiled with immunoSEQ multiplex PCR; TCRdb holds only in-frame clones, not every one. This sample carries 150,000 to 200,000 clones, roughly 90% of them seen once, and the ten largest clones take 6.6%. Sequenced input: PBMCs or T cells enriched from blood (not recorded which). Source of these receptors: a woman between 45 and 65 years old who had recovered from COVID-19.

This chain joins TRBV7-2 and TRBJ1-5; D unclear. The V gene lost 5 bases and the J gene lost 11 bases, with 16 bases spanning the gap. CDR1 SGHTA and CDR2 FQGNSA come from the germline V gene. CDR3 length: 13 residues. As DNA, the CDR3 is TGTGCCAGCAGCACGGGTCCGATAGAAGCCCAGCATTTT. It translates to CASSTGPIEAQHF.

The rearrangement links TRBV9 to TRBJ2-3; TRBD1 matches at 10 bases. Germline assignment: CDR1 SGDLS and CDR2 YYNGEE. CDR3 length: 16 residues. The junction had 6 bases not matched to a gene; V was cut back by 4 bases and J by 1 base. As DNA, the CDR3 is TGTGCCAGCAGCTTCCGACAGGGGGCCGGCACAGATACGCAGTATTTT. Protein sequence: CASSFRQGAGTDTQYF.

This chain connects TRBV30 to TRBJ2-3; 12 bases line up with TRBD2. Trimming cost V 4 bases and J 1 base; bases outside gene matches: 3. In germline, CDR1 is GTSNPN, CDR2 SVGIG (reference sequence). This CDR3 is built from 15 residues. Here the CDR3 reads CAWTSGGAGTDTQYF. The CDR3, as DNA: TGTGCCTGGACTAGCGGGGGGGCGGGCACAGATACGCAGTATTTT.

This sequence joins TRBV21-1 and TRBJ1-5; TRBD1 is the table's D call, not checked against the DNA. TRBV21-1 is a pseudogene. The CDR3 is 14 residues long. CDR3 in amino acids: CASRPTGAHQPQHF. In nucleotides, the CDR3 is TGTGCCAGCAGGCCTACAGGGGCACATCAGCCCCAGCATTTT.

J is TRBJ2-7 and V is TRBV6-2 or TRBV6-3; 9 nucleotides match TRBD1. The germline gives CDR1 MNHEY, CDR2 SVGEGT. There are 12 residues in the CDR3. Trimming removed 6 bases from V and 6 bases from J; junction bases left unmatched: 3. The CDR3 bases are TGTGCCAGCAGCCGACAGGGGGTCGAGCAGTACTTC. It codes for CASSRQGVEQYF.

This clone appeared a single time. The chain employs TRBV4-3 and TRBJ1-5; TRBD1 aligns across 10 bases. CDR1 and CDR2 (germline): LGHNA, YSLEER. V shed 3 bases, J shed 3 bases, and the junction held 8 bases outside the gene matches. The CDR3 consists of 17 residues. This CDR3 is CASSHPSGTGVNQPQHF. The CDR3 nucleotides read TGCGCCAGCAGCCATCCCTCCGGGACAGGGGTCAATCAGCCCCAGCATTTT.

The genes are TRBV7-9 and TRBJ2-3; tentative D call: TRBD2 (6 bases). The germline V gene has CDR1 SEHNR and CDR2 FQNEAQ (reference sequence). Trimming removed 5 bases at V and 2 bases at J, with 14 bases between. There are 15 residues in the CDR3. The DNA for the CDR3 is TGTGCCAGCAGCCTGGGGGACTCACTCACAGATACGCAGTATTTT. Translating gives CASSLGDSLTDTQYF.

The chain joins TRBV6-2 or TRBV6-3 to TRBJ2-7, with 10 bases identical to TRBD1. Germline CDR1 reads MNHEY; CDR2 reads SVGEGT. This CDR3 is built from 14 residues. The junction had 6 bases not matched to a gene; V was cut back by 4 bases and J by 6 bases. CDR3: CASSSSGTGAEQYF. The CDR3 DNA sequence: TGTGCCAGCAGTTCATCCGGGACAGGGGCCGAGCAGTACTTC.